These 20 T cell receptor beta chains were sequenced from one sample in a study of blood T cells in healthy people across ages. The second PCR ran roughly 7 to 11 cycles with a sample-barcoded 5' primer and J-beta primers. TCRdb analysed the 5' RACE reads with MiXCR anew, one entry per CDR3 protein. The data contain fewer than 900,000 distinct CDR3 sequences, 35% to 40% of them singletons. The specimen sequenced was blood. These receptors all stem from a man in his late teens or twenties in good health.

This clonotype was seen a handful of times. The chain carries TRBV5-6 and TRBJ1-2, with a possible D match to TRBD1 (5 bases). The length of the CDR3 is 15 residues. The V end was cut by 1 base, the J end by 4 bases, with 14 bases between. Germline V gene data show CDR1 as SGHDT and CDR2 as YYEEEE. CDR3 sequence: CASSLWVGEPYGYTF. Written as DNA, the CDR3 is TGTGCCAGCAGCTTGTGGGTAGGGGAACCCTATGGCTACACCTTC.

This clonotype was counted between two and nine times. This chain connects TRBV7-8 to TRBJ2-1; 8 bases are a match to TRBD1. CDR3 length equals 16 residues. V lost 1 base to trimming and J lost 8 bases; unmatched junction nucleotides: 10. Germline-derived CDR1 and CDR2 are SGHVS and FQNEAQ. CDR3 nucleotides: TGTGCCAGCAGCTTAGATGTGGTTGGACAGGGCTATGAGCAGTTCTTC. Its translation is CASSLDVVGQGYEQFF.

As concerns this clonotype: Germline is not matched at one junction end, which may reflect a read error. This chain connects TRBV10-3 to TRBJ2-7, with a weak D call TRBD1 (6 bases). The CDR3 length is 14 residues. Germline CDR1 ENHRY, CDR2 SYGVKD. The CDR3 DNA reads TGTACCATCAGTTCCCGGGACATTTCCTACGAGCAGTACTTC. It specifies CTISSRDISYEQYF.

V and J are TRBV24-1 and TRBJ2-7; 7 nucleotides line up with TRBD1. V was pared by 3 bases and J by 5 bases, with 6 bases of the junction left unmatched. This CDR3 contains 14 residues. Per germline, CDR1 KGHDR and CDR2 SFDVKD. The CDR3, as DNA: TGTGCCACCAGTGATGGGACAGATCTGAACGAGCAGTACTTC. Its protein product is CATSDGTDLNEQYF.

The rearrangement joins TRBV7-2 to TRBJ2-3, with TRBD1 matching 9 bases. V dropped 8 bases and J dropped 1; count of bases not matched to a gene: 4. The CDR3 sequence is 14 residues long. CDR1 SGHTA and CDR2 FQGNSA come from the germline V gene. The CDR3 bases are TGTGCCAGCCATCGGACAGGGGGCACAGATACGCAGTATTTT. It codes for CASHRTGGTDTQYF.

This clonotype was counted ten times or more. V and J are TRBV20-1 and TRBJ2-3; unclear D gene. Germline V CDR1 and CDR2: DFQATT, SNEGSKA (reference sequence). This CDR3 contains 11 residues. Trimming stripped 7 bases from V and 4 bases from J, with 9 bases between. In nucleotides, the CDR3 is TGCAGTGTTACTGAGGCAGATACGCAGTATTTT. Its translation is CSVTEADTQYF.

There are a few counts of this clonotype. This chain joins TRBV21-1 and TRBJ1-6; the table names TRBD1, a call not compared with the DNA. TRBV21-1 is marked as a pseudogene. The length of the CDR3 is 17 residues. The CDR3: CASSKVGGQFYNSPLHF. Here the CDR3 DNA reads TGTGCCAGCAGCAAAGTTGGGGGACAGTTTTATAATTCACCCCTCCACTTT.

This clonotype came up once. The V call is TRBV10-3, the J call TRBJ1-5, with a tentative D call TRBD1 (5 bases). Deletions cut 6 bases from V and 7 bases from J, with 28 bases between. Germline CDR1 and CDR2: ENHRY and SYGVKD. The CDR3 extends over 18 amino acids. The CDR3 loop reads CAIRGSGTSPLGGQPQHF. The CDR3 nucleotides read TGTGCCATCAGGGGATCAGGGACCTCTCCGTTAGGAGGCCAGCCCCAGCATTTT.

V usage is TRBV4-3 and J usage is TRBJ1-1; tentatively, D is TRBD1 (5 bases). Deletions cut 0 bases from V and 3 bases from J, with 11 bases between. The germline CDR1 and CDR2 sequences are LGHNA and YSLEER. The CDR3 spans 15 residues. In DNA, the CDR3 is TGCGCCAGCAGCCAAGAAGGCAGGGCGGACACTGAAGCTTTCTTT. This codes for CASSQEGRADTEAFF.

The chain links TRBV5-1 to TRBJ1-5; no clear D gene. The CDR3 consists of 15 residues. Germline CDR1 reads SGHRS; CDR2 reads YFSETQ. V lost 5 bases to trimming and J lost 3 bases, with 15 bases between them. CDR3 bases: TGCGCCAGCAGGAGAGGAACAGAAGACAATCAGCCCCAGCATTTT. Protein product: CASRRGTEDNQPQHF.

To note about this clonotype: Given a much more abundant clone one base away, this may be a read error. The J gene is TRBJ2-5, the V gene TRBV7-2; D unclear. The J call may be incorrect, as the DNA end agrees better with TRBJ2-1. The germline V gene has CDR1 SGHTA and CDR2 FQGNSA. The CDR3 spans 13 residues. CDR3 sequence reads: CASSFNLQETQFF. CDR3 bases: TGTGCCAGCAGCTTCAACCTGCAAGAGACCCAGTTCTTC.

This chain uses TRBV2 with TRBJ2-5; 7 bases match TRBD1. Germline CDR1 SNHLY, CDR2 FYNNEI. CDR3 length equals 15 residues. With V trimmed by 4 bases and J by 11 bases, 16 bases remained unmatched. CDR3 loop: CASSGRGGPYNEQYF. The CDR3 region has the DNA TGTGCCAGCAGTGGGAGAGGGGGCCCCTACAATGAGCAGTACTTC.

The rearrangement links TRBV27 to TRBJ2-1; 10 nucleotides agree with TRBD1. This CDR3 has 16 residues. Per the germline V gene, CDR1 is MNHEY and CDR2 is SMNVEV (reference sequence). J was trimmed by 7 bases and V by 2 bases; bases with no gene match: 8. The CDR3 spells CASSLGTGVPGNEQFF. In DNA form, the CDR3 reads TGTGCCAGCAGTTTAGGGACAGGGGTCCCAGGGAATGAGCAGTTCTTC.

The rearrangement uses TRBV2 and TRBJ2-7, with 9 bases aligning to TRBD1. Trimming cost V 7 bases and J 3 bases; bases outside gene matches: 7. The germline V gene encodes CDR1 SNHLY and CDR2 FYNNEI. The CDR3 sequence is 14 residues long. CDR3 residues: CASIDGQGIYEQYF. In DNA form, the CDR3 reads TGTGCCAGCATCGACGGACAGGGGATCTACGAGCAGTACTTC.

J is TRBJ1-5 and V is TRBV6-2 or TRBV6-3; no definite D call. This CDR3 spans 14 amino acids. Germline CDR1 MNHEY, CDR2 SVGEGT. V dropped 2 bases and J dropped 6 bases, with 11 bases sitting between them. The CDR3 nucleotides read TGTGCCAGCAGTTACACAAGGGTAGGTCAGCCCCAGCATTTT. Protein: CASSYTRVGQPQHF.

The J gene is TRBJ2-3, the V gene TRBV7-8, with 8 bases lining up with TRBD2. Germline V lookup: CDR1 SGHVS, CDR2 FQNEAQ. The V and J ends lost 3 bases and 4 bases, in that order; junction bases with no gene match: 3. The CDR3 sequence is 14 residues long. CDR3 sequence: CASSFSGSADTQYF. The DNA of the CDR3 is TGTGCCAGCAGCTTCAGCGGGAGTGCAGATACGCAGTATTTT. Supplemented by reference TRBV7-8 and TRBJ2-3, the full variable domain reads GAGVSQSPRYKVAKRGQDVALRCDPISGHVSLFWYQQALGQGPEFLTYFQNEAQLDKSGLPSDRFFAERPEGSVSTLKIQRTQQEDSAVYLCASSFSGSADTQYFGPGTRLTVL.

V is TRBV27 and J is TRBJ2-5, with D hard to call. CDR3 size: 15 residues. Germline loops: CDR1 MNHEY, CDR2 SMNVEV (reference sequence). The V end was cut by 0 bases, the J end by 2 bases, with 10 bases between. The CDR3 coding sequence is TGTGCCAGCAGTTTATCGATCACGGAGCAAGAGACCCAGTACTTC. Encoded protein: CASSLSITEQETQYF.

This clonotype was seen a single time. This may arise from a read error, as a much more abundant clone is one base away. The conserved final phenylalanine or tryptophan is absent from the CDR3, which likely points to a read error. V gene TRBV12-3 or TRBV12-4 combines with J gene TRBJ1-2; D not resolved. V dropped 3 bases and J dropped 5 bases, with 13 bases sitting between them. The CDR3 sequence is 14 residues long. This chain's CDR3 is CASSFGSPVYGYTL. The DNA of the CDR3 is TGTGCCAGCAGTTTTGGCAGTCCGGTATATGGCTACACCCTC.

The J gene is TRBJ1-1, the V gene TRBV12-3 or TRBV12-4; D is possibly TRBD1 (6 bases). V was cut by 5 bases and J by 2 bases, with 18 bases left in between. The CDR3 has 16 amino acids. The CDR3 nucleotides are TGTGCCAGCAGTCCCTCCGGGGGGCCCGATAACACTGAAGCTTTCTTT. Protein sequence: CASSPSGGPDNTEAFF.

The rearrangement links TRBV4-3 to TRBJ2-7, with TRBD2 matching 10 bases. Germline V gives CDR1 LGHNA, CDR2 YSLEER. The CDR3 has 16 residues. V lost 0 bases to trimming and J lost 6 bases; unmatched junction nucleotides: 8. The CDR3 region is CASSQEISGGMGEQYF. In DNA form, the CDR3 reads TGCGCCAGCAGCCAAGAAATTAGCGGGGGGATGGGCGAGCAGTACTTC.